A single sample gave rise to the 22 T cell receptor beta chains below, sequenced in a study of blood T cell repertoires in COVID-19. Measured with immunoSEQ multiplex PCR; TCRdb has only the in-frame clones, and not every one. The sample lists 150,000 to 200,000 clones, 65% to 85% seen once, with 11% to 15% in the top ten. The source material was peripheral blood. These receptors all come from a woman of 80 years or more with acute or convalescent COVID-19.

The chain joins TRBV30 to TRBJ2-3; TRBD2 matches 15 bases. This CDR3 is built from 14 residues. J gave up 8 bases and V 1 base, and 1 base lay outside the gene matches. Germline-derived CDR1 and CDR2 are GTSNPN and SVGIG (reference sequence). For the CDR3, the DNA is TGTGCCTGGAGTGGGACTAGCGGGAGGGGTACGCAGTATTTT. The encoded protein is CAWSGTSGRGTQYF.

This clone has only one observation. This chain uses TRBV5-4 with TRBJ2-7; 8 nucleotides match TRBD2. There are 14 residues in the CDR3. V gave up 4 bases and J gave up 3 bases; unmatched junction bases: 6. The germline gives CDR1 SGHNT, CDR2 YYREEE (reference sequence). CDR3 sequence reads: CASSPTAGVYEQYF. CDR3 nucleotide sequence: TGTGCCAGCAGCCCTACAGCGGGAGTCTACGAGCAGTACTTC.

V is TRBV28 and J is TRBJ1-4, with TRBD1 identical over 7 bases. Germline CDR1 reads MDHEN; CDR2 reads SYDVKM. Losses at the gene ends were 11 bases for V and 7 bases for J; bases not matched to a gene: 13. This CDR3 has 14 residues. The CDR3 reads CAVNGAGGVEKLFF. CDR3 DNA sequence: TGTGCCGTCAACGGGGCAGGGGGTGTTGAAAAACTGTTTTTT.

This rearrangement joins TRBV3-1 (or the pseudogene TRBV3-2) to TRBJ2-7; TRBD2 is a possible D gene (6 bases). Germline CDR1 is LGHDT and CDR2 is YNNKEL (reference sequence). Trimming cost V 0 bases and J 5 bases, with 8 bases left between them. The CDR3 has 13 amino acids. DNA of the CDR3: TGTGCCAGCAGCCAAGAGGGCGGGGACGAGCAGTACTTC. It is translated as CASSQEGGDEQYF.

This chain connects TRBV28 to TRBJ2-7; TRBD2 is a possible D gene (5 bases). CDR1 and CDR2 (germline): MDHEN, SYDVKM. Trimming cost V 8 bases and J 3 bases, with 14 bases left between them. This CDR3 comprises 13 residues. The CDR3 here is CASLEASLYEQYF. The CDR3 DNA is TGTGCCAGCCTGGAGGCTAGCCTCTACGAGCAGTACTTC.

This clone was found a few times. The chain employs TRBV4-1 and TRBJ1-3; no clear D. There are 15 residues in the CDR3. Germline V gene lookup returns CDR1 MGHRA and CDR2 YSYEKL. V lost 4 bases and J lost 0, with 10 bases in between. The CDR3 DNA is TGCGCCAGCAGCCGCGACCCGGGCTCTGGAAACACCATATATTTT. Translation gives CASSRDPGSGNTIYF.

The chain employs TRBV30 and TRBJ2-2; 7 bases agree with TRBD2. Losses at the gene ends were 2 bases for V and 5 bases for J; bases not matched to a gene: 8. The CDR3 totals 15 residues. In germline, CDR1 is GTSNPN, CDR2 SVGIG (reference sequence). This chain's CDR3 is CAWSRGGSTTGELFF. In DNA form, the CDR3 reads TGTGCCTGGAGTCGGGGAGGGAGTACGACCGGGGAGCTGTTTTTT. Drawing the rest from reference TRBV30 and TRBJ2-2, the complete variable domain is SQTIHQWPATLVQPVGSPLSLECTVEGTSNPNLYWYRQAAGRGLQLLFYSVGIGQISSEVPQNLSASRPQDRQFILSSKKLLLSDSGFYLCAWSRGGSTTGELFFGEGSRLTVL.

The CDR3 protein is CASSTTGTGNTIYF. As DNA, the CDR3 is TGTGCCAGCAGTACGACAGGGACTGGAAACACCATATATTTT. V and J are TRBV27 and TRBJ1-3; TRBD1 agrees at 7 bases. Unmatched junction bases numbered 3, after V lost 5 bases and J lost 2 bases. Germline lookup yields CDR1 MNHEY and CDR2 SMNVEV (reference sequence). The CDR3 covers 14 residues.

This chain joins TRBV27 and TRBJ2-4, with unresolved D. The CDR3 length is 16 residues. Germline V lookup: CDR1 MNHEY, CDR2 SMNVEV (reference sequence). Trimming stripped 10 bases from V and 0 bases from J, with 19 bases between. The CDR3 loop reads CATRGGNGLAKNIQYF. The CDR3 region has the DNA TGTGCCACCCGCGGTGGCAATGGGTTAGCCAAAAACATTCAGTACTTC.

The V gene is TRBV28, the J gene TRBJ2-1; TRBD2 matches at 11 bases. The CDR3 loop spans 14 amino acids. The V segment lost 6 bases and the J segment 7 bases; nucleotides outside the gene matches: 5. Germline CDR1 is MDHEN and CDR2 is SYDVKM. The CDR3 DNA follows: TGTGCCAGCAGAGGTAGCGGGAGGGGTAATGAGCAGTTCTTC. Protein sequence: CASRGSGRGNEQFF.

In this sample, this clone turned up once. Other DNA sequences of this sample code for an identical CDR3. The J gene is TRBJ2-5, the V gene TRBV3-1 (or the pseudogene TRBV3-2); 11 nucleotides agree with TRBD2. J gave up 4 bases and V 2 bases, and 3 bases lay outside the gene matches. CDR3 length: 15 residues. The V gene's germline CDR1 is LGHDT and CDR2 YNNKEL (reference sequence). The CDR3 nucleotides are TGTGCCAGCAGCCAAATTAGCGGGGGGGGAGAGACCCAGTACTTC. This encodes CASSQISGGGETQYF.

This clone was counted between two and nine times. The chain joins TRBV27 to TRBJ1-6; D is possibly TRBD1 (5 bases). The CDR3 is made up of 15 amino acids. V was trimmed by 3 bases and J by 5 bases, leaving 11 bases between them. CDR1 is MNHEY and CDR2 is SMNVEV in the germline V gene (reference sequence). This CDR3 reads CASSFRDRNNSPLHF. The CDR3 DNA follows: TGTGCCAGCAGTTTCCGTGACAGAAATAATTCACCCCTCCACTTT.

The V call is TRBV30, the J call TRBJ1-1; 11 positions agree with TRBD1. The CDR3 is made up of 16 amino acids. The V and J ends lost 0 bases and 5 bases, in that order; junction bases with no gene match: 8. Germline V gene data show CDR1 as GTSNPN and CDR2 as SVGIG (reference sequence). CDR3 nucleotide sequence: TGTGCCTGGAGTGTAGGCGGGACAGGGGGTGAGACTGAAGCTTTCTTT. This gives the protein CAWSVGGTGGETEAFF.

The J gene is TRBJ1-1, the V gene TRBV5-8, with D possibly TRBD1 on 5 matching bases. Per the germline V gene, CDR1 is SGHTS and CDR2 is YDEGEE. CDR3 length: 14 residues. V gave up 2 bases and J gave up 5 bases, with 13 bases separating them. The CDR3 DNA follows: TGTGCCAGCAGCTTTCTGTCAGGGAAGACTGAAGCTTTCTTT. It translates to CASSFLSGKTEAFF.

The sample holds a few counts of this clone. The CDR3 DNA is TGTGCCAGCAGCCGGGCAGCCTATACCTACGAGCAGTACTTC. This codes for CASSRAAYTYEQYF. The chain has TRBV3-1 (or the pseudogene TRBV3-2) and TRBJ2-7; D call uncertain. The V end lost 4 bases, the J end lost 2 bases, and 12 bases lay between the germline ends. The CDR3 covers 14 residues. Germline CDR1 and CDR2: LGHDT and YNNKEL (reference sequence).

V usage is TRBV2 and J usage is TRBJ1-1; tentative D call: TRBD1 (6 bases). V was pared by 4 bases and J by 3 bases, with 9 bases between. CDR3 length: 13 residues. Germline assignment: CDR1 SNHLY and CDR2 FYNNEI. CDR3 nucleotide sequence: TGTGCCAGCAGTGGACAGGAGCACACTGAAGCTTTCTTT. Protein product: CASSGQEHTEAFF.

The chain employs TRBV3-1 (or the pseudogene TRBV3-2) and TRBJ1-1; the match to TRBD1 covers 8 bases. Germline V gives CDR1 LGHDT, CDR2 YNNKEL (reference sequence). V lost 0 bases, J lost 5 bases, and 5 bases stayed unmatched. The CDR3 extends over 15 amino acids. The CDR3 region is CASSQDLQGATEAFF. The CDR3 DNA is TGTGCCAGCAGCCAAGATCTCCAGGGGGCGACTGAAGCTTTCTTT.

This clone was observed a single time. This chain uses TRBV7-9 with TRBJ2-3; perhaps TRBD2 as D (6 bases). Germline V gene lookup returns CDR1 SEHNR and CDR2 FQNEAQ (reference sequence). There are 15 residues in the CDR3. V was shortened by 4 bases and J by 0 bases, with 11 bases between the two germline ends. CDR3: CASSSSGYSTDTQYF. CDR3 nucleotide sequence: TGTGCCAGCAGCTCCAGCGGGTATAGCACAGATACGCAGTATTTT.

This clone was recorded once. This chain uses TRBV27 with TRBJ2-2; possibly TRBD2 for D (6 bases). The CDR3 extends over 15 amino acids. Trimming left V 7 bases short and J 1 base short, with 13 bases between. Germline values: CDR1 MNHEY, CDR2 SMNVEV (reference sequence). CDR3 loop: CASTKTGGNTGELFF. The CDR3 bases are TGTGCCAGCACCAAAACCGGGGGGAACACCGGGGAGCTGTTTTTT.

This clone was observed a handful of times. The chain joins TRBV5-4 to TRBJ1-1; D remains ambiguous. The CDR3 covers 15 residues. Germline CDR1 SGHNT, CDR2 YYREEE (reference sequence). Deletions cut 0 bases from V and 1 base from J, with 10 bases between. CDR3 nucleotides: TGTGCCAGCAGCTTGGAGACTGGCAGGAACACTGAAGCTTTCTTT. It is translated as CASSLETGRNTEAFF.

V gene TRBV6-5 combines with J gene TRBJ2-1; weak D call: TRBD1 (6 bases). Germline lookup yields CDR1 MNHEY and CDR2 SVGAGI. This CDR3 region has 16 residues. The V end was cut by 2 bases, the J end by 0 bases, with 11 bases between. CDR3 nucleotide sequence: TGTGCCAGCAGTTACAGTTTAGGGGGCTCCTACAATGAGCAGTTCTTC. Amino acid sequence: CASSYSLGGSYNEQFF.

The chain combines TRBV10-2 with TRBJ2-5; D not resolved. The CDR3 is made up of 11 amino acids. The V gene's germline CDR1 is WSHSY and CDR2 SAAADI. The germline V and J ends were trimmed by 6 bases and 3 bases, with 5 bases remaining between them. The CDR3: CASSREETQYF. In DNA form, the CDR3 reads TGCGCCAGCAGCCGAGAAGAGACCCAGTACTTC.